This T cell receptor (beta chain) was sequenced for a study of shared clonotypes between healthy human individuals. Authors' processing steps: Filtering was not the same, since immunoSEQ gave junction-only sequences without quality scores. This table comes from immunoSEQ multiplex PCR, and its TCRdb copy is limited to in-frame clones, with some not included. V and J calls and clone size come straight from that table; D and trimming were deduced from the DNA. The data hold around 1.1 million clones, with approximately 77% observed a single time. The split of CD4+ cells yielded CD45RA+ naive and CD45RA-negative memory subsets. After removal of 1 base from V and 2 bases from J, the junction contained 7 bases not matched to a gene. The CDR3 contains 18 residues. CDR1 is MGHRA, CDR2 YSYEKL, per germline. Whole-study findings and limits: Sequencing depth was expected to influence donor clonotype sharing.

Concerning this clone itself: The antigen remains unidentified.

The clonotype originates from a man between 18 and 35 years old in good health. Some clones in this sample may be carry-over from other donors' samples. V usage is TRBV4-1 and J usage is TRBJ2-7; the match to TRBD2 covers 14 bases. The sample comprised memory CD4+ T cells from PBMCs. Subset noted: CD45RA-negative fraction. The CDR3 nucleotides are TGCGCCAGCAGCCAAGGACTAGCGGGAGGGCCGAAGACCTACGAGCAGTACTTC. Its protein product is CASSQGLAGGPKTYEQYF.